A single sample is the source of the 20 T cell receptor beta chains below, sequenced in a study of T cells in Graves' hyperthyroidism and ophthalmopathy. The investigators amplified TCR beta CDR3 regions from RNA transcripts. With the HTBI primer set, the TCR CDR3 went through a first round of RT-PCR. TCRdb redid the calling of the multiplex PCR reads with MiXCR, one entry per CDR3 protein. Of fewer than 650,000 distinct CDR3 sequences listed, roughly 15% were seen once; the top ten hold 4% to 5.5%. Sequencing was done on a sample of blood. Receptors originate from a woman between 35 and 50 years old with Graves' ophthalmopathy.

The chain carries TRBV7-9 and TRBJ1-6, with D uncertain. Trimming shortened V by 0 bases and J by 10 bases, and 16 bases separated the two germline ends. The germline gives CDR1 SEHNR, CDR2 FQNEAQ (reference sequence). This CDR3 is 16 amino acids long. The CDR3 is CASSLASPGSHSPLHF. CDR3 nucleotides: TGTGCCAGCAGCTTAGCGTCCCCCGGGAGTCACTCACCCCTCCACTTT.

The chain links TRBV9 to TRBJ2-7; D might be TRBD1 or TRBD2, each matching 5 bases. Germline V CDR1 and CDR2: SGDLS, YYNGEE. Trimming removed 8 bases at V and 5 bases at J, with 17 bases between. The CDR3 totals 13 residues. The CDR3 spells CARKRGAAHEQYF. The CDR3 DNA reads TGTGCCAGAAAGCGAGGGGCGGCCCACGAGCAGTACTTC.

As to this clonotype: As the CDR3 is not closed by the conserved phenylalanine or tryptophan, this likely results from a read error. J is TRBJ1-1 and V is TRBV28, with D uncertain. The CDR3 is made up of 14 amino acids. V was shortened by 5 bases and J by 2 bases, with 12 bases between the two germline ends. From germline, CDR1 is MDHEN and CDR2 SYDVKM. Written as DNA, the CDR3 is TGTGCCAGCAGTGTCCAGCCTTCTAACACTGAAGCTTTCCTT. Protein product: CASSVQPSNTEAFL.

This clonotype was observed a single time. This chain joins TRBV7-9 and TRBJ1-5, with D perhaps matching TRBD1 (5 bases). Germline lookup yields CDR1 SEHNR and CDR2 FQNEAQ (reference sequence). This CDR3 is 14 amino acids long. V lost 3 bases and J 8 bases, leaving 14 bases between the germline ends. CDR3 nucleotides: TGTGCCAGCAGCTTGACAGCCAGTTCAGAGCCCCAGCATTTT. Amino acid sequence: CASSLTASSEPQHF.

This clonotype was observed many times. The V gene is TRBV28, the J gene TRBJ1-5, with D hard to call. The CDR3 has 16 residues. V was shortened by 6 bases and J by 4 bases, with 19 bases between the two germline ends. CDR1 MDHEN and CDR2 SYDVKM come from the germline V gene. The chain's CDR3 is CASSPPPGWANQPQHF. DNA of the CDR3: TGTGCCAGCAGCCCACCCCCGGGGTGGGCAAATCAGCCCCAGCATTTT.

The V and J genes are TRBV10-3 and TRBJ1-4, with a tentative D call TRBD1 (5 bases). This CDR3 spans 16 amino acids. V gave up 3 bases and J gave up 2 bases, with 13 bases separating them. CDR1 ENHRY and CDR2 SYGVKD come from the germline V gene. The DNA for the CDR3 is TGTGCCATCAGTGATCGTGGGGGAGGCACTAATGAAAAACTGTTTTTT. Amino acids: CAISDRGGGTNEKLFF.

This clonotype was found once. A much larger clone lies one base from this, so it may be a read error. V and J are TRBV6-2 or TRBV6-3 and TRBJ2-7; D not certain. Trimming stripped 2 bases from V and 3 bases from J, with 5 bases between. This CDR3 contains 12 residues. CDR1 is MNHEY, CDR2 SVGEGT, per germline. The CDR3 sequence is CASSYRYYEQYF. The CDR3 DNA reads as TGTGCCAGCAGTTACCGGTACTACGAGCAGTACTTC.

V gene TRBV19 combines with J gene TRBJ1-1; D may be TRBD1 (5 bases). Germline CDR1 LNHDA, CDR2 SQIVND (reference sequence). The CDR3 runs 16 residues. Trimming cost V 5 bases and J 4 bases, with 20 bases left between them. This chain's CDR3 is CASSYDSGYRGTEAFF. As DNA, the CDR3 is TGTGCCAGTAGTTATGACTCAGGGTATCGTGGCACTGAAGCTTTCTTT.

This clonotype has only a few counts. The chain couples TRBV12-3 or TRBV12-4 to TRBJ1-1; D call uncertain. Trimming cost V 4 bases and J 5 bases, with 8 bases left between them. This CDR3 spans 12 amino acids. CDR3 sequence reads: CASSSVRTEAFF. CDR3 DNA: TGTGCCAGCAGTTCGGTAAGGACTGAAGCTTTCTTT.

This clonotype has more than one count but fewer than ten. One base away lies a much larger clone, so this may be a sequencing read error. The rearrangement joins TRBV7-3 to TRBJ2-5; TRBD2 aligns across 13 bases. The V and J ends lost 3 bases and 3 bases, in that order; junction bases with no gene match: 1. Germline V gene data show CDR1 as SGHTA and CDR2 as FQGTGA. CDR3 length: 15 amino acids. CDR3 nucleotide sequence: TGTGCCAGCAGCTTTGGACTAGCGGGAGAAGAGACCCAGTACTTC. Amino acids: CASSFGLAGEETQYF. The whole variable domain, filled in from reference TRBV7-3 and TRBJ2-5, reads GAGVSQTPSNKVTEKGKYVELRCDPISGHTALYWYRQSLGQGPEFLIYFQGTGAADDSGLPNDRFFAVRPEGSVSTLKIQRTERGDSAVYLCASSFGLAGEETQYFGPGTRLLVL.

Many counts were recorded for this clonotype. The chain is built from TRBV5-1 and TRBJ1-1; D uncertain. The CDR3 consists of 15 residues. Trimming left V 1 base short and J 1 base short, with 11 bases between. The germline V gene encodes CDR1 SGHRS and CDR2 YFSETQ. This CDR3 reads CASSLPRTPNTEAFF. CDR3 DNA sequence: TGCGCCAGCAGCTTGCCTCGAACACCGAACACTGAAGCTTTCTTT.

At least ten counts were recorded for this clonotype. The chain links TRBV27 to TRBJ2-7, with TRBD2 as a possible D gene (6 bases). Germline CDR1 is MNHEY and CDR2 is SMNVEV (reference sequence). The CDR3 spans 15 residues. The V gene lost 3 bases and the J gene lost 3 bases, with 15 bases spanning the gap. The CDR3 is CASSLGLARHYEQYF. The CDR3, as DNA: TGTGCCAGCAGTTTGGGGCTAGCGCGTCACTACGAGCAGTACTTC.

This clonotype has just a few counts. The chain has TRBV12-3 or TRBV12-4 and TRBJ1-2; TRBD1 might be the D (5 bases). The ends were cut back, 3 bases at V and 4 bases at J, with 15 bases in the middle. The CDR3 has 15 amino acids. This chain's CDR3 is CASSLEGRLAYGYTF. As DNA, the CDR3 is TGTGCCAGCAGTTTGGAGGGACGGCTTGCCTATGGCTACACCTTC.

This clonotype appeared a few times. V is TRBV2 and J is TRBJ1-1; weak D call: TRBD1 (5 bases). The CDR3 sequence is 14 residues long. Germline V CDR1 and CDR2: SNHLY, FYNNEI. The V end lost 7 bases, the J end lost 0 bases, and 12 bases lay between the germline ends. CDR3 in DNA: TGTGCCAGCATGGAGGGGACTCTGAACACTGAAGCTTTCTTT. This sequence encodes CASMEGTLNTEAFF.

In this sample, this clonotype turned up a few times. This chain joins TRBV5-1 and TRBJ2-5; 13 bases match TRBD2. In germline, CDR1 is SGHRS, CDR2 YFSETQ. V lost 0 bases to trimming and J lost 5 bases; unmatched junction nucleotides: 13. The CDR3 loop spans 19 amino acids. The CDR3 is CASSLELAGGPGGSETQYF. The CDR3 DNA follows: TGCGCCAGCAGCTTGGAACTAGCGGGAGGGCCGGGAGGTTCGGAGACCCAGTACTTC.

V and J are TRBV30 and TRBJ2-5; 8 bases match TRBD2. Trimming cost V 0 bases and J 1 base; bases outside gene matches: 7. Germline V CDR1 and CDR2: GTSNPN, SVGIG (reference sequence). This CDR3 region has 16 residues. The DNA of the CDR3 is TGTGCCTGGAGTGTTAAGGGGCTAGCGGGCCAAGAGACCCAGTACTTC. Protein sequence: CAWSVKGLAGQETQYF. The complete variable domain, with remaining parts taken from reference TRBV30 and TRBJ2-5, reads SQTIHQWPATLVQPVGSPLSLECTVEGTSNPNLYWYRQAAGRGLQLLFYSVGIGQISSEVPQNLSASRPQDRQFILSSKKLLLSDSGFYLCAWSVKGLAGQETQYFGPGTRLLVL.

This clonotype was recorded at least ten times. The V and J genes are TRBV4-2 and TRBJ2-7; a weak D match, TRBD2 (5 bases). Trimming pared 1 base from V and 6 bases from J, leaving 13 bases between. Germline loops: CDR1 LGHNA, CDR2 YNFKEQ. This CDR3 contains 14 residues. The CDR3 loop is CASSQVADYSEQYF. The DNA for the CDR3 is TGTGCCAGCAGCCAAGTTGCCGACTACTCCGAGCAGTACTTC.

This clonotype occurred a few times. V gene TRBV29-1 combines with J gene TRBJ2-2, with D possibly TRBD2 on 5 matching bases. This CDR3 is 12 amino acids long. The germline CDR1 and CDR2 sequences are SQVTM and ANQGSEA. Between the trimmed V and J ends, which lost 7 bases and 6 bases, there was a span of 12 bases. CDR3 residues: CSASRGPGELFF. The CDR3 bases are TGCAGCGCTTCCCGAGGGCCCGGGGAGCTGTTTTTT.

This clonotype has at least ten counts. The chain joins TRBV7-9 to TRBJ1-2; the D gene is possibly TRBD1 (5 bases). Between the trimmed V and J ends, which lost 3 bases and 4 bases, there was a span of 9 bases. Germline V gene data show CDR1 as SEHNR and CDR2 as FQNEAQ (reference sequence). The CDR3 contains 13 residues. This CDR3 reads CASSFGTLYGYTF. The CDR3 DNA sequence: TGTGCCAGCAGCTTTGGGACGCTCTATGGCTACACCTTC.

This chain links TRBV9 with TRBJ1-2; D unresolved. The CDR3 covers 11 residues. The germline V gene has CDR1 SGDLS and CDR2 YYNGEE. The V end lost 7 bases, the J end lost 8 bases, and 12 bases lay between the germline ends. The CDR3 is CASQSNGGYTF. CDR3 DNA sequence: TGTGCCAGCCAAAGCAATGGGGGCTACACCTTC.